What follows are 22 T cell receptor beta chains derived from one specimen sequenced in a study of T cells in localized non-small cell lung cancer. This table comes from immunoSEQ multiplex PCR, and its TCRdb copy is limited to in-frame clones, with some not included. Altogether around 20,000 clones are present, less than 90% being singletons, with the ten largest covering around 1.1%. This specimen consisted of peripheral blood, obtained before any cancer treatment. Every receptor here comes from a woman aged 35 to 70 with stage I lung adenocarcinoma.

This clone appeared once. In DNA form, the CDR3 reads TGCGCCAGCAGTCACCCCCATCAGGGACAGGGACACGACGGGGAGCTGTTTTTT. It yields the protein CASSHPHQGQGHDGELFF. This chain links TRBV23-1 with TRBJ2-2, with TRBD1 identical over 9 bases. TRBV23-1 is labeled an ORF, and its function is uncertain. CDR3 length: 18 amino acids. V lost 3 bases to trimming and J lost 7 bases; unmatched junction nucleotides: 15.

The V and J genes are TRBV7-3 and TRBJ2-3; TRBD2 matches 11 bases. In germline, CDR1 is SGHTA, CDR2 FQGTGA. The ends lost 4 bases at V and 3 bases at J; junction bases unmatched: 3. This CDR3 comprises 15 residues. CDR3 coding DNA: TGTGCCAGCAGCTCGACTAGCGGGGAAACAGATACGCAGTATTTT. Its translation is CASSSTSGETDTQYF.

The chain couples TRBV29-1 to TRBJ1-5, with 8 nucleotides matching TRBD1. The trim removed 5 bases at V and 0 bases at J, leaving 9 bases unmatched. From germline, CDR1 is SQVTM and CDR2 ANQGSEA. The length of the CDR3 is 16 residues. CDR3 protein: CSVMLAGGHSNQPQHF. In DNA form, the CDR3 reads TGCAGCGTTATGTTGGCAGGGGGCCATAGCAATCAGCCCCAGCATTTT.

The DNA of the CDR3 is TGCGCCAGCAGCTTGCAGGACCCTTCAGATACGCAGTATTTT. Amino acids: CASSLQDPSDTQYF. The rearrangement joins TRBV5-1 to TRBJ2-3; D gene uncertain. The CDR3 sequence is 14 residues long. The germline V gene has CDR1 SGHRS and CDR2 YFSETQ. V was clipped by 1 base and J by 4 bases, with 10 bases between them.

This clone showed up just a few times. The chain carries TRBV6-4 and TRBJ2-1, with a tentative D call TRBD1 (5 bases). The CDR3 length is 14 residues. Trimming left V 4 bases short and J 7 bases short, with 14 bases between. The germline V gene has CDR1 MRHNA and CDR2 SNTAGT. The CDR3 bases are TGTGCCAGCAGTGTAACAGGTGGGGTAAATGAGCAGTTCTTC. This codes for CASSVTGGVNEQFF.

The rearrangement uses TRBV7-2 and TRBJ1-5; TRBD1 matches 9 bases. The V gene's germline CDR1 is SGHTA and CDR2 FQGNSA. Germline trimming cut 2 bases from V and 6 bases from J; bases unmatched to any gene: 5. The CDR3 loop spans 15 amino acids. The CDR3 sequence is CASSLPGQGSQPQHF. The CDR3 DNA is TGTGCCAGCAGCTTACCGGGACAGGGTTCTCAGCCCCAGCATTTT.

J is TRBJ1-2 and V is TRBV29-1; no clear D. The CDR3 sequence is 10 residues long. Trimming pared 6 bases from V and 5 bases from J, leaving 7 bases between. Germline values: CDR1 SQVTM, CDR2 ANQGSEA. In DNA, the CDR3 is TGCAGCGTCTCAGAATATGGCTACACCTTC. This gives the protein CSVSEYGYTF.

This clone was found a few times. The chain combines TRBV6-5 with TRBJ2-7, with TRBD1 matching over 8 bases. The CDR3 is made up of 13 amino acids. From germline, CDR1 is MNHEY and CDR2 SVGAGI. J gave up 2 bases and V 8 bases, and 5 bases lay outside the gene matches. CDR3 in amino acids: CASLDRVTYEQYF. CDR3 bases: TGTGCCAGCCTGGACAGGGTTACCTACGAGCAGTACTTC.

The rearrangement links TRBV4-1 to TRBJ2-5; the match to TRBD1 covers 10 bases. CDR1 is MGHRA, CDR2 YSYEKL, per germline. J lost 5 bases, V lost 0 bases, and 6 bases had no gene match. CDR3 length equals 16 residues. CDR3 region: CASSQDRTGGWETQYF. The CDR3 bases are TGCGCCAGCAGCCAAGATCGGACAGGGGGATGGGAGACCCAGTACTTC.

This clone appeared once. J is TRBJ2-2 and V is TRBV7-3; D unresolved. The CDR3 has 13 amino acids. Trimming removed 2 bases from V and 6 bases from J, with 7 bases in between. Germline assignment: CDR1 SGHTA and CDR2 FQGTGA. CDR3 residues: CASSLFSPGELFF. The CDR3 region has the DNA TGTGCCAGCAGCTTATTCTCCCCCGGGGAGCTGTTTTTT. The full variable domain, with the rest looked up from reference TRBV7-3 and TRBJ2-2, is GAGVSQTPSNKVTEKGKYVELRCDPISGHTALYWYRQSLGQGPEFLIYFQGTGAADDSGLPNDRFFAVRPEGSVSTLKIQRTERGDSAVYLCASSLFSPGELFFGEGSRLTVL.

The chain is built from TRBV28 and TRBJ2-5; D is unclear. With 5 bases removed from V and 2 bases from J, the gap between germline ends came to 18 bases. The CDR3 is 16 amino acids. Germline CDR1 reads MDHEN; CDR2 reads SYDVKM. The DNA of the CDR3 is TGTGCCAGCAGTCCAGCAGCGCTCCGAGGTCAAGAGACCCAGTACTTC. Translating it yields CASSPAALRGQETQYF.

The rearrangement uses TRBV4-2 and TRBJ2-6, with TRBD2 as a possible D gene (5 bases). The germline gives CDR1 LGHNA, CDR2 YNFKEQ. Trimming stripped 6 bases from V and 4 bases from J, with 16 bases between. The CDR3 has 16 residues. CDR3 region: CASSPTPRAGANVLTF. CDR3 sequence (DNA): TGTGCCAGCAGTCCGACCCCGAGGGCCGGGGCCAACGTCCTGACTTTC.

This rearrangement joins TRBV5-1 to TRBJ2-3; 7 nucleotides align to TRBD2. Germline CDR1 reads SGHRS; CDR2 reads YFSETQ. V was clipped by 1 base and J by 6 bases; unmatched bases: 2. This CDR3 contains 13 residues. This chain's CDR3 is CASSLYGGDTQYF. The CDR3 DNA is TGCGCCAGCAGCTTGTACGGGGGGGATACGCAGTATTTT. Using reference TRBV5-1 and TRBJ2-3 for the parts outside the CDR3, the full variable domain is KAGVTQTPRYLIKTRGQQVTLSCSPISGHRSVSWYQQTPGQGLQFLFEYFSETQRNKGNFPGRFSGRQFSNSRSEMNVSTLELGDSALYLCASSLYGGDTQYFGPGTRLTVL.

The rearrangement links TRBV18 to TRBJ1-1; no firm D call. Trimming removed 7 bases at V and 0 bases at J, with 9 bases between. Germline assignment: CDR1 KGHSH and CDR2 LQKENI. The CDR3 has 13 amino acids. CDR3 bases: TGTGCCAGCTTCCGGTCCCTGAACACTGAAGCTTTCTTT. The encoded protein is CASFRSLNTEAFF.

This chain joins TRBV6-1 and TRBJ1-1; 7 bases are a match to TRBD1. CDR1 MNHNS and CDR2 SASEGT come from the germline V gene. This CDR3 contains 15 residues. J gave up 0 bases and V 6 bases, and 7 bases lay outside the gene matches. CDR3 sequence reads: CASRSTGSLNTEAFF. The CDR3 DNA reads TGTGCCAGCAGGTCGACAGGGAGCCTGAACACTGAAGCTTTCTTT.

The DNA for the CDR3 is TGTGCCAGCAGCTCCGAGGTCGGGGAGCTGTTTTTT. This translates into CASSSEVGELFF. V is TRBV7-7 and J is TRBJ2-2, with D uncertain. This CDR3 has 12 residues. The V and J ends lost 4 bases and 7 bases respectively, with 7 bases between them. The V gene's germline CDR1 is SSHAT and CDR2 FNYEAQ (reference sequence).

J is TRBJ1-4 and V is TRBV7-2; D perhaps matches TRBD1 (5 bases). The V end was cut by 3 bases, the J end by 7 bases, with 12 bases between. The CDR3 sequence is 14 residues long. Germline assignment: CDR1 SGHTA and CDR2 FQGNSA. The CDR3 region has the DNA TGTGCCAGCAGCTTCAGGGTTTTTGGTGAAAAACTGTTTTTT. Translated: CASSFRVFGEKLFF.

Only a few counts were recorded for this clone. The chain uses TRBV11-3 and TRBJ2-1; 9 nucleotides align to TRBD2. After removal of 1 base from V and 7 bases from J, the junction contained 5 bases not matched to a gene. The CDR3 is made up of 15 amino acids. Germline V gene lookup returns CDR1 SGHNT and CDR2 YENEEA. The CDR3 coding sequence is TGTGCCAGCAGCTTAGGGACTAGCGAGGCAAATGAGCAGTTCTTC. This encodes CASSLGTSEANEQFF.

This sequence joins TRBV9 and TRBJ1-5; the D is unclear. The CDR3 covers 13 residues. The V gene's germline CDR1 is SGDLS and CDR2 YYNGEE. Between the trimmed V and J ends, which lost 1 base and 5 bases, there was a span of 7 bases. The CDR3 DNA reads TGTGCCAGCAGCGTATCCGAGGATCAGCCCCAGCATTTT. Its protein product is CASSVSEDQPQHF.

The chain employs TRBV7-2 and TRBJ1-2; the D gene is possibly TRBD1 (5 bases). Germline assignment: CDR1 SGHTA and CDR2 FQGNSA. V lost 1 base and J 5 bases, leaving 11 bases between the germline ends. This CDR3 region has 14 residues. The DNA for the CDR3 is TGTGCCAGCAGCTTAGACGGACAAGAGTATGGCTACACCTTC. Amino acids: CASSLDGQEYGYTF.

The chain links TRBV7-2 to TRBJ2-3; the D gene is possibly TRBD1 (6 bases). Germline CDR1 is SGHTA and CDR2 is FQGNSA. The V gene lost 3 bases and the J gene lost 6 bases, with 7 bases spanning the gap. This CDR3 has 12 residues. For the CDR3, the DNA is TGTGCCAGCAGCTTCCAGGGGGATACGCAGTATTTT. Its protein product is CASSFQGDTQYF.

The chain uses TRBV18 and TRBJ2-2; D is unclear. Per germline, CDR1 KGHSH and CDR2 LQKENI. The length of the CDR3 is 14 residues. V was clipped by 3 bases and J by 1 base, with 6 bases between them. CDR3 sequence reads: CASSPDGNTGELFF. As DNA, the CDR3 is TGTGCCAGCTCACCGGACGGGAACACCGGGGAGCTGTTTTTT.